The 3 T cell receptor beta chains listed next were all sequenced from one sample in a study of PD-1 blockade in classical Hodgkin lymphoma. As to time point: cycle 4 day 1 (C4D1), after less than seven weeks of nivolumab. Exposure to brentuximab vedotin varied, and each patient had relapsed following autologous stem cell transplantation. Here immunoSEQ multiplex PCR was the method, and the copy in TCRdb shows in-frame clones only, minus some. In the table there are some 8,900 clones, roughly 85% of which are singletons. The starting material was peripheral blood mononuclear cells (PBMCs), obtained before the fourth cycle of nivolumab. The receptors here all came from a human donor with classical Hodgkin lymphoma.

This rearrangement joins TRBV28 to TRBJ2-1, with 8 bases that match TRBD2. Germline V CDR1 and CDR2: MDHEN, SYDVKM. After removal of 6 bases from V and 3 bases from J, the junction contained 16 bases not matched to a gene. The CDR3 is 18 amino acids. Here the CDR3 DNA reads TGTGCCAGCAGCTCCTCTCCTCTTAGGCTAGCGGGCTACAATGAGCAGTTCTTC. Protein sequence: CASSSSPLRLAGYNEQFF.

V and J are TRBV11-2 and TRBJ1-1; D is undetermined. Germline CDR1 reads SGHAT; CDR2 reads FQNNGV. The V end was cut by 4 bases, the J end by 8 bases, with 14 bases between. This CDR3 has 13 residues. The CDR3 DNA reads as TGTGCCAGCAGCTACGGGCTAAGAATGGAAGCTTTCTTT. It is translated as CASSYGLRMEAFF.

The chain carries TRBV5-8 and TRBJ1-5; 7 bases are shared with TRBD1. This CDR3 has 18 amino acids. Germline values: CDR1 SGHTS, CDR2 YDEGEE. V was clipped by 4 bases and J by 0 bases; unmatched bases: 13. CDR3 loop: CASSIYRGGPYSNQPQHF. As DNA, the CDR3 is TGTGCCAGCAGCATTTACAGGGGCGGACCGTATAGCAATCAGCCCCAGCATTTT.